The source of this T cell receptor beta chain is a study of blood T cell repertoires in COVID-19. On the study more broadly: From T cells, B-cell-depleted T cells, or PBMCs came the material, which was cDNA or gDNA.

Germline V lookup: CDR1 SGHNT, CDR2 YENEEA. V shed 0 bases and J 7 bases; nucleotides not matched to a gene: 6. This CDR3 spans 15 amino acids. This clone was detected only a few times. Original processing notes: Reference gene primer amplification in the assay estimated nucleated cell counts. The data were produced by immunoSEQ multiplex PCR, yet TCRdb's version contains in-frame clones alone and is incomplete. D and trimming were read from the DNA, whereas the V and J calls and clone size are those reported in that table. This repertoire shows about 210,000 clones, approximately 86% found once; its top ten account for around 10%. Participants came from roughly 23 US areas, aged roughly 18 to 95 years. Participants' reported clinical history set cohort assignment.

Sequenced input: PBMCs or T cells enriched from blood (not recorded which). The rearrangement uses TRBV11-3 and TRBJ1-2; 9 nucleotides line up with TRBD1. This receptor was identified in a young man with acute COVID-19. The CDR3 spells CASSLDGTGTIGYTF. CDR3 coding DNA: TGTGCCAGCAGCTTAGACGGGACAGGGACTATTGGCTACACCTTC.